This entry features one TCR beta chain sequence. Sequencing was performed with immunoSEQ multiplex PCR; in TCRdb, only in-frame clones are kept and a portion is missing. The profile shows approximately 300,000 clones, about 85% of them singletons. The data originate from a study of blood T cell repertoires in COVID-19. For recovered donors of Cohort 3, there were two negative PCRs, clearance, or symptom resolution. CDR3 length: 16 residues. CDR1 and CDR2 from the germline V gene are SGHNT and YYREEE (reference sequence). V gave up 1 base and J gave up 3 bases, with 14 bases separating them. The rearrangement links TRBV5-4 to TRBJ1-3; possibly TRBD1 for D (6 bases). The source is a woman in her 30s who had recovered from COVID-19. Specimen: PBMCs or T cells enriched from blood (not recorded which). CDR3 coding DNA: TGTGCCAGCAGCTTGCAGGGTGGGGGCAATGGAAACACCATATATTTT. The encoded protein is CASSLQGGGNGNTIYF.